The present entry profiles one T cell receptor beta chain with its context. What it binds is unknown. This record comes from a study of OX40 agonist ivuxolimab in advanced cancers. Study in general: People in dose escalation had one of these cancers: hepatocellular carcinoma, melanoma, renal cell or head and neck cancer.

The study, taken as a whole, reports: Dosing at 0.1 to 3.0 mg/kg was accompanied by clonal expansion of CD4+ and CD8+ blood T cells by week 6.

The table came from immunoSEQ multiplex PCR; TCRdb's copy has only in-frame clones and leaves some out. Here the sample spans 80,000 or so clones, approximately 89% being singletons. CDR1 SGHVS and CDR2 FNYEAQ come from the germline V gene. V lost 1 base, J lost 4 bases, and 9 bases stayed unmatched. CDR3 length: 17 amino acids. This clonotype was obtained from an adult with an advanced solid tumor such as melanoma, head and neck, liver or kidney cancer. The gene calls are TRBV7-6 and TRBJ2-5, with 10 bases that match TRBD2. This specimen consisted of CD4+ or CD8+ T cells sorted from blood, obtained in a trial of the OX40 agonist ivuxolimab. The CDR3 sequence: CASSLGLAGAARETQYF. The DNA of the CDR3 is TGTGCCAGCAGCTTAGGCCTAGCGGGAGCGGCGAGAGAGACCCAGTACTTC.